This section outlines one T cell receptor (beta chain) sequence together with its context. Its binding antigen is unknown. Base-call qualities are not available, and no considerably larger clone is one nucleotide away. The CDR3 starts with the cysteine, ends with the phenylalanine, and has 16 residues. Of the read, only the CDR3 DNA is kept; its 48 bases are in frame from base 1. The germline ends are 13 bases apart after V is trimmed by 1 base and J by 0 bases. CDR1 and CDR2 are drawn from the germline V gene: SGHVS, FQNEAQ. The T-cell fraction in tumor and uninvolved lung tissue was obtained from TCR sequencing using the immunoSEQ assay. The authors' pipeline ran thus. For survival analysis, patients were split into high (upper tertile) and low (lower two tertiles) T-cell fraction groups and compared by log-rank test. Paired tumor versus uninvolved lung differences in T-cell fraction were tested with a signed-rank test. This is the immuneACCESS table as TCRdb keeps it, with only in-frame sequences that have V and J called. A part of the clones is gone; compared with another copy, unresolved V genes explain less than half, and the rest is unexplained. D and trimming come from the DNA, and the V and J calls and clone size come from that table. Here the sample has about 13,000 clones; around 74% occur a single time. The ten largest clonotypes hold 14% of the sample.

Patient enrollment in ICON started in the first half of 2016, and the final patient was enrolled in 2018. In a subcohort of around 72 patients, fresh tumor and matched uninvolved tissue were collected for in-depth immune analyses, with TCR sequencing among those analyses. No cell sorting was done, and TCR sequencing was instead run on DNA isolated from bulk tissue. The sample comes from a study of tumor-infiltrating lymphocytes in localized non-small cell lung cancer (dated by TCRdb to the early 2020s). With regard to the full study: Several histologies were represented in the cohort, which also included both smokers and never-smokers as well as patients whose samples were collected after neoadjuvant chemotherapy. A total of 60 or so patients were included in the paired tumor versus uninvolved lung comparison of immunoSEQ T-cell fraction. In total, the ICON cohort was made up of 150 or so surgical patients who had localized non-small cell lung cancer and whose tumors were resected. Each patient provided resected tumor tissue plus uninvolved lung tissue from the same patient, with the uninvolved lung tissue described as non-adjacent to the tumor. Flow cytometry, multiplex immunofluorescence, RNA-seq, exome sequencing and proteomics were applied to the same patients as TCR sequencing, which was one of several integrated assays. General conclusions and limits of the study: Assay coverage differed among patients according to how much tissue was available, so only a subset of the cohort had TCR sequencing. Different pieces of the same tissue were used for different assays, so technical variation could not be separated from intratumor heterogeneity. The TCR-derived T-cell fraction showed no difference between the flow cytometry-defined immunotypes IM1 (good prognosis) and IM2 (poor prognosis). Consistent with immunofluorescence CD3 counts, TCRbeta sequencing supported greater T cell infiltration in tumors than in uninvolved lung tissue.

Sample: uninvolved lung tissue not adjacent to the tumor. The TCR originated in a human donor with non-small cell lung cancer. The rearranged segments are TRBV7-8 and TRBJ2-7, with a tentative D gene TRBD2 over 5 matching bases. The CDR3 region reads CASSLDQRTFSYEQYF. The DNA sequence is TGTGCCAGCAGCTTAGACCAGCGGACCTTCTCCTACGAGCAGTACTTC. The entire variable domain, with the stretches around the CDR3 drawn from the reference TRBV7-8 and TRBJ2-7 proteins, is GAGVSQSPRYKVAKRGQDVALRCDPISGHVSLFWYQQALGQGPEFLTYFQNEAQLDKSGLPSDRFFAERPEGSVSTLKIQRTQQEDSAVYLCASSLDQRTFSYEQYFGPGTRLTVT.